The clone carrying this T cell receptor (beta chain) was observed once. This entry belongs to a study of OX40 agonist ivuxolimab in advanced cancers. Only in-frame clones appear in the TCRdb table, and some are missing; sequencing was by immunoSEQ multiplex PCR. The top ten hold approximately 2% of the sample, which has 80,000 or so clones, about 90% seen once. CDR3 length: 15 residues. Trimming at V came to 4 bases and at J to 5 bases, leaving 9 bases not matched to a gene. Germline CDR1 is SGHNT and CDR2 is YYREEE (reference sequence). The gene calls are TRBV5-4 and TRBJ2-5; TRBD1 matches at 9 bases. Sequencing was performed on CD4+ or CD8+ T cells sorted from blood, taken in a trial of the OX40 agonist ivuxolimab. The receptor was derived from an adult with an advanced solid tumor such as melanoma, head and neck, liver or kidney cancer. CDR3 sequence: CASSPGTGNWETQYF. In nucleotides, the CDR3 is TGTGCCAGCAGCCCCGGGACAGGGAATTGGGAGACCCAGTACTTC.